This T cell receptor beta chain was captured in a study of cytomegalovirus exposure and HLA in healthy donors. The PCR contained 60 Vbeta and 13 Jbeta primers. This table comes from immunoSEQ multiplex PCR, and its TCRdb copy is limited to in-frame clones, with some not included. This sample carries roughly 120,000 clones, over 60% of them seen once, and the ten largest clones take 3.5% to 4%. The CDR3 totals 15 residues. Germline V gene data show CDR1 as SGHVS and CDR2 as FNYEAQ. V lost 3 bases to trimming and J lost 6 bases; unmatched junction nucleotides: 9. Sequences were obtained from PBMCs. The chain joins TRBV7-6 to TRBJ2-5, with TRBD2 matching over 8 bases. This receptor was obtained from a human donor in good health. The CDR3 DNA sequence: TGTGCCAGCAGCTTGGGTCTCGGCGGGGGGAAGACCCAGTACTTC. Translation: CASSLGLGGGKTQYF.